This T cell receptor beta chain was sequenced during a study of CD4 T cells in relation to SARS-CoV-2 and coronaviruses (dated by TCRdb to about 2021). General notes on the study: In the ViraFEST assay, PBMCs were cultured with antigen for under 13 days, after which TCR beta CDR3s were sequenced to identify antigen-specific clonal expansions. The negative reference condition was either a culture with an HIV-1 Nef peptide pool or a culture with no peptide. Shared crossreactive spike epitopes were mapped to their HLA restriction using patient-derived lymphoblastoid cell lines. The study assessed, at the TCR clonotype level, memory CD4+ T cell crossreactivity between SARS-CoV-2 and common cold coronavirus spike proteins. The Adaptive Biotechnologies TCR-sequencing kit was used to sequence samples from three pre-COVID donors and the naive versus memory experiments, while other data came from Illumina-based sequencing. A different TCR-beta assay, based on Illumina, was used to sequence expansion assays from other donors in the study.

This clone has more than one count but fewer than ten. What this receptor recognizes is not known. No base quality values were provided; no much bigger clone lies one nucleotide off. According to the germline V gene, CDR1 reads SGDLS and CDR2 reads YYNGEE. The CDR3 numbers 15 residues from cysteine through phenylalanine. Just the 45-base CDR3 DNA is kept, in frame starting at base 1. Clipping removes 3 bases from V and 4 bases from J, with 5 as the unmatched junction base count. Points the paper makes about the study in general: The study was constrained by small numbers of patients and of tested TCRs. Memory CD4+ clonotypes crossrecognizing SARS-CoV-2 and at least one common cold coronavirus spike were found in 60% to 75% of donors. Crossreactive clones showed significantly weaker SARS-CoV-2-driven expansion than monoreactive clones, consistent with antigenic imprinting. Pre-pandemic and post-infection samples were not both contributed by any donor, so tracing of the source of pre-existing responses was limited. Since the crossreactivity analysis centred on spike protein, crossreactivity against other viral proteins was not assessed.

The method was the immunoSEQ multiplex PCR assay. In the original analysis: During preprocessing, nonproductive sequences were removed, as were CDR3s that did not start with C, did not end with F or W, or were shorter than 7 amino acids. Antigen-specific clonotypes were called with the MANAFEST web app, based on expansion relative to reference and other culture wells. A clone was considered positive if significant expansion relative to the reference culture was observed in 2 of 3 replicate wells at an FDR below 0.05. For a clone to be considered positive, significant expansion relative to all other tandem wells and an odds ratio above 5 were also required. CDR3 homology was quantified as pairwise Levenshtein distance, calculated with the stringdist R package after three terminal residues were trimmed from each end. TCRdb took over this immuneACCESS table, retaining in-frame rearrangements with V and J assigned. Such tables are incomplete; in checked studies, under half of the missing clones stem from an unresolved V gene, and the remainder is unexplained. V, J and clone size were drawn from that table, and D and trimming were deduced from the DNA. The table for this sample lists under 25,000 clones; 70% to 80% of them were counted only once. The top ten hold around a quarter of the sample.

CD4+ T cells from unexposed donors were collected before the COVID-19 pandemic (2011-2018). After more than 9 days of culture, CD4+ T cells were isolated with the EasySep CD4+ T cell isolation kit. Unexposed donor CD4+ T cells were tested for reactivity to SARS-CoV-2 S and N and four common cold coronavirus spike pools, as cell number allowed. Each well received approximately 2.2 million PBMCs, cultured in IMDM supplemented with roughly 4.9% human AB serum and about 10 IU/ml IL-2. Half of the culture medium was replaced with fresh IL-2-containing medium on days 3 and 7. Each peptide culture condition was generally run in triplicate replicate wells. The leukapheresis product used for the unexposed donors was purchased from a commercial source. PBMCs were isolated from leukapheresis product or whole blood by Ficoll-Paque PLUS gradient centrifugation. The PBMCs went either fresh into the expansion assay or into cryopreservation at -140 degrees C. The QIAamp Micro DNA Kit was used to extract genomic DNA from the CD4+ T cells.

This receptor chain uses TRBV9 and TRBJ2-1; 9 bases in the junction line up with TRBD1. The sequence was obtained from a human donor in good health. Sequencing used CD4+ T cells from PBMCs, cultured in vitro. CDR3 reads: CASSAGTGLYNEQFF. The DNA is as follows: TGTGCCAGCAGCGCCGGGACAGGGTTGTACAATGAGCAGTTCTTC.